This record covers a single T cell receptor (beta chain). The protocol was immunoSEQ multiplex PCR, while the TCRdb copy is restricted to in-frame clones and leaves out a portion. In the table there are about 94,000 clones, 93% of which are singletons. This sample stems from a study of Tregs in tolerant kidney transplant recipients. Material: CD4+ T cells from blood, obtained before the transplant. The clonotype was recovered from a human donor who received a combined kidney and bone marrow transplant.

The chain's CDR3 is CASSEGGEKLFF. The CDR3 DNA sequence: TGTGCCAGCAGTGAAGGGGGCGAAAAACTGTTTTTT. The chain uses TRBV6-1 and TRBJ1-4, with D possibly TRBD1 on 5 matching bases. V lost 1 base, J lost 8 bases, and 5 bases lay in between. There are 12 residues in the CDR3. Germline V CDR1 and CDR2: MNHNS, SASEGT.